Presented here are 21 T cell receptor beta chains from one specimen sequenced in a study of blood T cell repertoires in COVID-19. Sequencing used immunoSEQ multiplex PCR; TCRdb keeps in-frame clones, though not all of them. The sample lists about 230,000 clones, approximately 84% seen once, with 9.5% to 13% in the top ten. The sequenced material came from peripheral blood. These receptors were collected from a man aged 45-65 years with COVID-19, enrolled during active disease.

V usage is TRBV6-5 and J usage is TRBJ1-6; D is undetermined. The CDR3 totals 14 residues. V dropped 2 bases and J dropped 10 bases, with 12 bases sitting between them. The germline V gene encodes CDR1 MNHEY and CDR2 SVGAGI. In DNA form, the CDR3 reads TGTGCCAGCAGTTACGCCGGGTCGAGGTCACCCCTCCACTTT. Its translation: CASSYAGSRSPLHF.

The CDR3 region has the DNA TGTGCCAGCAGCTCACTAGGGGGGGGGACTAATGAAAAACTGTTTTTT. It yields the protein CASSSLGGGTNEKLFF. The chain is built from TRBV7-2 and TRBJ1-4; D is possibly TRBD1 (6 bases). Trimming took 4 bases from V and 2 from J, leaving 14 bases between them. The CDR3 contains 16 residues. The germline V gene encodes CDR1 SGHTA and CDR2 FQGNSA. Variable domain in full (rest from reference TRBV7-2 and TRBJ1-4): GAGVSQSPSNKVTEKGKDVELRCDPISGHTALYWYRQSLGQGLEFLIYFQGNSAPDKSGLPSDRFSAERTGGSVSTLTIQRTQQEDSAVYLCASSSLGGGTNEKLFFGSGTQLSVL.

The chain couples TRBV6-6 to TRBJ2-6; TRBD1 agrees at 7 bases. The CDR3 is made up of 15 amino acids. Per germline, CDR1 MNHNY and CDR2 SVGAGI (reference sequence). V lost 6 bases and J lost 3; bases outside the gene matches: 5. The CDR3 DNA reads TGTGCCAGCAGGCCGACAGGGATTGGGGCCAACGTCCTGACTTTC. It codes for CASRPTGIGANVLTF.

The V call is TRBV10-3, the J call TRBJ2-7; TRBD2 is a possible D gene (5 bases). The length of the CDR3 is 13 residues. The germline CDR1 and CDR2 sequences are ENHRY and SYGVKD. Between the trimmed V and J ends, which lost 2 bases and 4 bases, there was a span of 9 bases. The CDR3 loop is CAISEEPGYEQYF. The CDR3 nucleotides are TGTGCCATCAGTGAGGAACCGGGGTACGAGCAGTACTTC.

This rearrangement joins TRBV6-5 to TRBJ2-7, with TRBD1 matching 7 bases. CDR3 length equals 14 residues. Germline V gene data show CDR1 as MNHEY and CDR2 as SVGAGI. V was clipped by 7 bases and J by 3 bases; unmatched bases: 9. The CDR3 DNA follows: TGTGCCAGCACCTCACTAGGGGGCTACTACGAGCAGTACTTC. This translates into CASTSLGGYYEQYF.

This chain joins TRBV2 and TRBJ1-4; D not certain. The CDR3 is 12 residues long. Germline CDR1 and CDR2: SNHLY and FYNNEI. V shed 3 bases and J shed 7 bases, with 6 bases lying between them. CDR3 nucleotides: TGTGCCAGCAGTGAGGACTCTGAAAAACTGTTTTTT. Protein product: CASSEDSEKLFF.

This rearrangement joins TRBV7-8 to TRBJ2-3, with 16 bases lining up with TRBD2. V was clipped by 2 bases and J by 0 bases; unmatched bases: 11. There are 21 residues in the CDR3. Germline-derived CDR1 and CDR2 are SGHVS and FQNEAQ. The CDR3 spells CASSLWDGTSGRGNSTDTQYF. The CDR3 DNA reads TGTGCCAGCAGCTTATGGGACGGGACTAGCGGGAGGGGGAATAGCACAGATACGCAGTATTTT.

The CDR3 DNA sequence: TGTGCCAGCAAGCAGGGGGATCAGCCCCAGCATTTT. Its protein is CASKQGDQPQHF. The chain uses TRBV6-6 and TRBJ1-5, with TRBD1 matching over 7 bases. The CDR3 totals 12 residues. Germline V gene lookup returns CDR1 MNHNY and CDR2 SVGAGI (reference sequence). V lost 7 bases to trimming and J lost 5 bases; unmatched junction nucleotides: 2.

This chain links TRBV5-4 with TRBJ2-2; D not certain. V shed 3 bases and J shed 5 bases, with 11 bases lying between them. The CDR3 is 14 amino acids. In germline, CDR1 is SGHNT, CDR2 YYREEE (reference sequence). This chain's CDR3 is CASSSPGMTGELFF. The CDR3, as DNA: TGTGCCAGCAGCTCGCCGGGTATGACCGGGGAGCTGTTTTTT.

This clone was found once. J is TRBJ2-1 and V is TRBV9; possible D gene TRBD1, 5 bases. Germline CDR1 SGDLS, CDR2 YYNGEE. Trimming took 4 bases from V and 9 from J, leaving 17 bases between them. This CDR3 spans 14 amino acids. This chain's CDR3 is CASSLLAGATEQFF. The CDR3 DNA follows: TGTGCCAGCAGCCTACTGGCTGGGGCCACTGAGCAGTTCTTC.

The chain joins TRBV3-1 (or the pseudogene TRBV3-2) to TRBJ1-4; the D gene is possibly TRBD1 (6 bases). There are 15 residues in the CDR3. The germline V gene encodes CDR1 LGHDT and CDR2 YNNKEL (reference sequence). Trimming took off 4 bases at V and 7 bases at J, with 16 bases between the two ends. CDR3 sequence reads: CASSRRGQQGEKLFF. The CDR3 region has the DNA TGTGCCAGCAGCCGGCGGGGGCAACAGGGTGAAAAACTGTTTTTT.

The chain employs TRBV29-1 and TRBJ2-3; tentatively, D is TRBD1 (6 bases). CDR3 length equals 12 residues. Trimming pared 6 bases from V and 1 base from J, leaving 8 bases between. In germline, CDR1 is SQVTM, CDR2 ANQGSEA. CDR3 residues: CSVRQGTDTQYF. Written as DNA, the CDR3 is TGCAGCGTACGACAGGGCACAGATACGCAGTATTTT.

In this sample, this clone turned up once. The chain employs TRBV18 and TRBJ1-1; a weak D match, TRBD1 (6 bases). Trimming cost V 4 bases and J 3 bases, with 9 bases left between them. Germline assignment: CDR1 KGHSH and CDR2 LQKENI. The CDR3 has 13 amino acids. The CDR3 reads CASSLRTDTEAFF. In DNA form, the CDR3 reads TGTGCCAGCTCACTTAGGACAGACACTGAAGCTTTCTTT.

V gene TRBV19 combines with J gene TRBJ1-2; D uncertain. CDR1 and CDR2 from the germline V gene are LNHDA and SQIVND (reference sequence). Deletions cut 7 bases from V and 2 bases from J, with 17 bases between. CDR3 size: 15 residues. CDR3 DNA sequence: TGTGCCAGTACCCCCCTCAGTGGTGGCAACTATGGCTACACCTTC. Translating gives CASTPLSGGNYGYTF.

The chain carries TRBV9 and TRBJ1-2, with 9 bases matching TRBD1. This CDR3 has 15 residues. Losses at the gene ends were 3 bases for V and 5 bases for J; bases not matched to a gene: 8. CDR1 and CDR2 (germline): SGDLS, YYNGEE. Written as DNA, the CDR3 is TGTGCCAGCAGCGCCGACGGGGACAGGGTTTATGGCTACACCTTC. It yields the protein CASSADGDRVYGYTF.

The rearrangement joins TRBV7-2 to TRBJ2-5; D perhaps matches TRBD1 (5 bases). Germline V gene lookup returns CDR1 SGHTA and CDR2 FQGNSA. The CDR3 is 13 amino acids. V was cut by 6 bases and J by 4 bases, with 12 bases left in between. The CDR3 DNA reads TGTGCCAGCAGACCGACAGTTCGAGAGACCCAGTACTTC. It specifies CASRPTVRETQYF. Based on the CDR3 plus reference TRBV7-2 and TRBJ2-5, the full variable domain is GAGVSQSPSNKVTEKGKDVELRCDPISGHTALYWYRQSLGQGLEFLIYFQGNSAPDKSGLPSDRFSAERTGGSVSTLTIQRTQQEDSAVYLCASRPTVRETQYFGPGTRLLVL.

The rearrangement links TRBV6-5 to TRBJ1-5; D uncertain. CDR1 and CDR2 (germline): MNHEY, SVGAGI. Trimming removed 0 bases from V and 9 bases from J, with 15 bases in between. This CDR3 is built from 15 residues. This CDR3 is CASSYSRGSATPQHF. CDR3 coding DNA: TGTGCCAGCAGTTACTCGAGAGGGTCCGCGACGCCCCAGCATTTT.

J is TRBJ1-5 and V is TRBV10-3; D is undetermined. V was shortened by 0 bases and J by 5 bases, with 11 bases between the two germline ends. This CDR3 is 15 amino acids long. CDR1 and CDR2 (germline): ENHRY, SYGVKD. CDR3 sequence (DNA): TGTGCCATCAGTGAGTCTGCGGCACCCGATCAGCCCCAGCATTTT. Amino acids: CAISESAAPDQPQHF.

V is TRBV7-9 and J is TRBJ2-1; TRBD2 is a possible D gene (6 bases). Germline V lookup: CDR1 SEHNR, CDR2 FQNEAQ (reference sequence). V lost 5 bases to trimming and J lost 8 bases, with 19 bases between them. CDR3 length: 15 residues. In nucleotides, the CDR3 is TGTGCCAGCAGCAACGGCGGGGTCCCTACGGATGAGCAGTTCTTC. It is translated as CASSNGGVPTDEQFF.

The chain carries TRBV18 and TRBJ2-2; D is unresolved. Deletions cut 1 base from V and 7 bases from J, with 7 bases between. Germline V CDR1 and CDR2: KGHSH, LQKENI. The CDR3 contains 13 residues. CDR3 loop: CASSPLFRGELFF. The CDR3 DNA reads TGTGCCAGCTCACCACTTTTCCGCGGGGAGCTGTTTTTT.

CDR3 DNA: TGCGCCAGCAGCCCGAGGGACACCCCACGGGCTTTCTTT. Protein product: CASSPRDTPRAFF. V usage is TRBV10-2 and J usage is TRBJ1-1; D is possibly TRBD1 (6 bases). The length of the CDR3 is 13 residues. Between the trimmed V and J ends, which lost 6 bases and 11 bases, there was a span of 19 bases. Germline lookup yields CDR1 WSHSY and CDR2 SAAADI.